These T cell receptor beta chains were read from a single sample in a study of cytomegalovirus exposure and HLA in healthy donors. Profiling relied on immunoSEQ multiplex PCR, and the TCRdb table lists in-frame clones only, not all of them. The data contain roughly 62,000 clones, roughly 94% of them seen just once; the ten biggest clones take up roughly 2.4%. Sequencing was done on a sample of PBMCs. The origin of the receptors is a man aged 18 to 35 in good health and CMV-seronegative. Each CDR3 is given with its conserved first and last residue. The D gene is left open where the match is weak. Expanded clones are given a class, and other clones once, few, many or no size at all.

D: TRBD2; J: TRBJ2-7; V: TRBV11-2; size: NA; DNA: TGTGCCAGCAGCTCATCGGGACTAGCAAGTGAGCAGTACTTC; CDR3: CASSSSGLASEQYF
D: TRBD2; J: TRBJ2-1; V: TRBV27; size: NA; DNA: TGTGCCAGCAGTTCCTTAGCGGGAGGGGGAGGGGCGTACTACAATGAGCAGTTCTTC; CDR3: CASSSLAGGGGAYYNEQFF
D: NA; J: TRBJ1-1; V: TRBV28; size: NA; DNA: TGTGCCAGCAGAGTCTCCGGGTACACTGAAGCTTTCTTT; CDR3: CASRVSGYTEAFF
D: TRBD2; J: TRBJ2-3; V: TRBV7-2; size: once; DNA: TGTGCCAGCAGCTACCGGGGGGGGCACCAAAGCACAGATACGCAGTATTTT; CDR3: CASSYRGGHQSTDTQYF
D: TRBD1; J: TRBJ1-1; V: TRBV10-1; size: NA; DNA: TGCGCCAGCAGTGAGGGGACAGGGGGGAGCCCTGAAGCTTTCTTT; CDR3: CASSEGTGGSPEAFF
D: TRBD1; J: TRBJ2-3; V: TRBV6-5; size: NA; DNA: TGTGCCAGCAGTTACGGGAAGACAGGGACGCAGTATTTT; CDR3: CASSYGKTGTQYF
D: TRBD1; J: TRBJ2-7; V: TRBV5-5; size: NA; DNA: TGTGCCAGCAGCTTATGGCAGGGGGTTGACGAGCAGTACTTC; CDR3: CASSLWQGVDEQYF
D: TRBD1; J: TRBJ1-2; V: TRBV29-1; size: NA; DNA: TGCAGCGTTAAAGGGACAGGGGATGGCTACACCTTC; CDR3: CSVKGTGDGYTF
D: TRBD2; J: TRBJ2-1; V: TRBV10-1; size: NA; DNA: TGCGCCAGCAGTGAGTCGGGTAGCGGGAGCCGGAATGAGCAGTTCTTC; CDR3: CASSESGSGSRNEQFF
D: NA; J: TRBJ2-7; V: TRBV27; size: NA; DNA: TGTGCCAGCAGACAGCGCGGGGAGCAGTACTTC; CDR3: CASRQRGEQYF
D: TRBD2; J: TRBJ2-7; V: TRBV6-5; size: NA; DNA: TGTGCCAGTTCCCCGGGACTAGCATCTTACGAGCAGTACTTC; CDR3: CASSPGLASYEQYF
D: NA; J: TRBJ2-1; V: TRBV20-1; size: NA; DNA: TGCAGTGCCATAAACGGCAATGAGCAGTTCTTC; CDR3: CSAINGNEQFF
D: TRBD2; J: TRBJ2-5; V: TRBV11-2; size: NA; DNA: TGTGCCAGCAGCCGCAGCGGGAGGCACCAAGAGACCCAGTACTTC; CDR3: CASSRSGRHQETQYF
D: NA; J: TRBJ2-2; V: TRBV14; size: NA; DNA: TGTGCCAGCAGCCGGCAGGGAGGCACCGGGGAGCTGTTTTTT; CDR3: CASSRQGGTGELFF
D: NA; J: TRBJ2-3; V: TRBV6-5; size: NA; DNA: TGTGCCAGCAGTTACCGGCAGTCACAGATAAAGTATTTT; CDR3: CASSYRQSQIKYF
D: NA; J: TRBJ2-3; V: TRBV28; size: NA; DNA: TGTGCCAGCAGAAGCGGCCCTAGCACAGATACGCAGTATTTT; CDR3: CASRSGPSTDTQYF
D: TRBD1; J: TRBJ1-5; V: TRBV7-8; size: NA; DNA: TGTGCCAGCAGCCGAACAGGGGGCAATCAGCCCCAGCATTTT; CDR3: CASSRTGGNQPQHF
D: NA; J: TRBJ2-7; V: TRBV5-1; size: NA; DNA: TGCGCCAGCAGCCCAAGCCCCTACGAGCAGTACTTC; CDR3: CASSPSPYEQYF
D: NA; J: TRBJ2-7; V: TRBV5-1; size: NA; DNA: TGCGCCAGCAGCTTGCCCCGGGTGTACGAGCAGTACTTC; CDR3: CASSLPRVYEQYF
D: NA; J: TRBJ1-2; V: TRBV28; size: NA; DNA: TGTGCCAGCAGTTTATTAGGCCAGGGGTTTAGGGGCTACACCTTC; CDR3: CASSLLGQGFRGYTF
D: NA; J: TRBJ2-7; V: TRBV28; size: NA; DNA: TGTGCCAGCAGTTTAGTTCTAGCCTACGAGCAGTACTTC; CDR3: CASSLVLAYEQYF
D: NA; J: TRBJ2-7; V: TRBV6-5; size: NA; DNA: TGTGCCAGCAGTGCGGGCGAGCAGTACTTC; CDR3: CASSAGEQYF
D: TRBD2; J: TRBJ2-7; V: TRBV4-3; size: NA; DNA: TGCGCCAGCAGCCAAGGGCGGGAGGTCTCCTCCTACGAGCAGTACTTC; CDR3: CASSQGREVSSYEQYF
D: TRBD2; J: TRBJ2-1; V: TRBV7-2; size: once; DNA: TGTGCCAGCAGCTTAGAGGCTAGCGGGGGTAATGAGCAGTTCTTC; CDR3: CASSLEASGGNEQFF
D: TRBD2; J: TRBJ2-1; V: TRBV4-2; size: NA; DNA: TGTGCCAGCAGCCAAGATGAGACTAGCGGGTTGGGGAATGAGCAGTTCTTC; CDR3: CASSQDETSGLGNEQFF
D: NA; J: TRBJ2-5; V: TRBV28; size: NA; DNA: TGTGCCAGCAGTTTATACCCCCGGGGGGCTGGAGAGACCCAGTACTTC; CDR3: CASSLYPRGAGETQYF
D: NA; J: TRBJ1-1; V: TRBV10-3; size: NA; DNA: TGTGCCATCAGTGAGTACGGTGGGGGGACTGAAGCTTTCTTT; CDR3: CAISEYGGGTEAFF
D: TRBD1; J: TRBJ1-1; V: TRBV10-3; size: NA; DNA: TGTGCCATCAGTAGACCGACAGGGCGGGGCACTGAAGCTTTCTTT; CDR3: CAISRPTGRGTEAFF
D: NA; J: TRBJ2-5; V: TRBV5-1; size: NA; DNA: TGCGCCAGCAGCTTGGTGCCCGGTCCGGAGACCCAGTACTTC; CDR3: CASSLVPGPETQYF
D: TRBD2; J: TRBJ2-3; V: TRBV27; size: NA; DNA: TGTGCCAGCAGAGCGGGGATGGATACGCAGTATTTT; CDR3: CASRAGMDTQYF
D: NA; J: TRBJ1-5; V: TRBV9; size: NA; DNA: TGTGCCAGCAGCGTAGCGGGGGACTACAATCAGCCCCAGCATTTT; CDR3: CASSVAGDYNQPQHF
D: NA; J: TRBJ2-2; V: TRBV19; size: NA; DNA: TGTGCCAGTAGTATACACGAGGGAATCGGGGAGCTGTTTTTT; CDR3: CASSIHEGIGELFF
D: NA; J: TRBJ2-5; V: TRBV6-5; size: once; DNA: TGTGCCAGCAGTTACGGGGCGGAGGGTCGCGAGACCCAGTACTTC; CDR3: CASSYGAEGRETQYF